The clone carrying this T cell receptor (beta chain) was counted many times. The antigen is undetermined. TCRdb called the multiplex PCR reads again in MiXCR, with one record for every CDR3 protein. This table has about 100,000 distinct CDR3 sequences, around 20% appearing once. The data originate from a study of breast tumors, draining lymph nodes, adjacent tissues. The ends lost 4 bases at V and 12 bases at J; junction bases unmatched: 14. The CDR3 runs 14 residues. Germline V gene sequence: CDR1 DFQATT, CDR2 SNEGSKA (reference sequence). Samples came from axillary lymph nodes draining the breast cancer. The study's findings and limits: Tumors had less TCR diversity than lymph nodes, more than nontumor tissue. That most tumor T cells come from lymph nodes remained unproven. The data were judged consistent with most tumor T cells coming from lymph node and expanding in tumor.

The sequence came from a female donor with breast cancer. Some clones in this sample may be carry-over from other donors' samples. The V gene is TRBV20-1, the J gene TRBJ2-1, with 8 bases identical to TRBD1. The sample taken for sequencing was axillary lymph node tissue. CDR3 residues: CSATGQGLTGVQFF. The DNA of the CDR3 is TGCAGTGCTACAGGACAGGGACTTACAGGGGTGCAGTTCTTC.